This T cell receptor (beta chain) comes out of a study of OX40 agonist ivuxolimab in advanced cancers. Turning to the study itself: A mean age of approximately 60 years, range roughly 23 to 79, was recorded, and over 65% were male. General observations from the study: Clonal expansion by week 6 occurred in CD4+ and CD8+ blood T cells (at 0.1 to 3.0 mg/kg).

About this clone itself: Its antigen is undetermined.

The CDR3 loop spans 14 amino acids. V gave up 2 bases and J gave up 7 bases, with 9 bases separating them. CDR1 is MGHDK and CDR2 is SYGVNS in the germline V gene. Sequencing used immunoSEQ multiplex PCR; TCRdb keeps in-frame clones, though not all of them. The sample yields about 74,000 clones, approximately 84% seen once. Patients with autoimmune history or systemic immunosuppression were excluded. The sequence was collected from an adult with an advanced solid tumor such as melanoma, head and neck, liver or kidney cancer. This sequence joins TRBV25-1 and TRBJ1-6; D not certain. Material: CD4+ or CD8+ T cells sorted from blood, obtained in a trial of the OX40 agonist ivuxolimab. The CDR3 protein is CASSEESGNSPLHF. Here the CDR3 DNA reads TGTGCCAGCAGTGAAGAAAGTGGGAATTCACCCCTCCACTTT.